Each of the 5 T cell receptor beta chains below was sequenced from the same sample in a study of blood T cells in healthy people across ages. PCR was performed a second time for roughly 7 to 12 cycles using a sample-barcoded 5' primer and a J-beta primer mix. TCRdb redid the calling of the 5' RACE reads with MiXCR, one entry per CDR3 protein. The sample records hundreds of thousands of distinct CDR3 sequences, around 45% being singletons. The sample consisted of blood. The receptor source for this set is an older man in good health.

This clonotype showed up just once. The chain combines TRBV7-2 with TRBJ2-3, with 9 positions matching TRBD2. The ends lost 5 bases at V and 1 base at J; junction bases unmatched: 7. The length of the CDR3 is 16 residues. Germline V lookup: CDR1 SGHTA, CDR2 FQGNSA. The CDR3 nucleotides are TGTGCCAGCAGCCGCGGGGAGCGGGGGGGCACAGATACGCAGTATTTT. It translates to CASSRGERGGTDTQYF.

J is TRBJ2-1 and V is TRBV12-3 or TRBV12-4; 12 bases agree with TRBD2. TRBJ2-7 matches the DNA end more closely, so the J call is doubtful. This CDR3 comprises 16 residues. CDR3 in DNA: TGTGCCAGCAGCCCCGTGACTAGCGGGAGCTACAATGAGCAGTACTTC. Amino acids: CASSPVTSGSYNEQYF.

This clonotype was seen many times. The rearrangement joins TRBV7-2 to TRBJ1-5; TRBD1 might be the D (5 bases). CDR3 length: 15 residues. Trimming cost V 1 base and J 5 bases, with 12 bases left between them. Germline values: CDR1 SGHTA, CDR2 FQGNSA. The CDR3 region is CASSLDSGDDQPQHF. The CDR3 DNA reads TGTGCCAGCAGCTTAGATTCGGGGGACGATCAGCCCCAGCATTTT.

On this clonotype itself: A junction boundary mismatches the germline segment, possibly from a read error. The chain couples TRBV29-1 to TRBJ1-5; a weak D match, TRBD1 (6 bases). Germline CDR1 and CDR2: SQVTM and ANQGSEA. This CDR3 is built from 15 residues. The CDR3 spells CSVAIGGGGNQPQHF. For the CDR3, the DNA is TGTAGCGTGGCAATAGGAGGGGGGGGCAATCAGCCCCAGCATTTT.

The CDR3 loop reads CSAQLRNPRSHEQYF. As DNA, the CDR3 is TGCAGTGCTCAATTGAGGAACCCCCGATCCCACGAGCAGTACTTC. The genes are TRBV20-1 and TRBJ2-7; D is unresolved. The CDR3 runs 15 residues. CDR1 is DFQATT, CDR2 SNEGSKA, per germline (reference sequence). V lost 5 bases to trimming and J lost 5 bases, with 22 bases between them.